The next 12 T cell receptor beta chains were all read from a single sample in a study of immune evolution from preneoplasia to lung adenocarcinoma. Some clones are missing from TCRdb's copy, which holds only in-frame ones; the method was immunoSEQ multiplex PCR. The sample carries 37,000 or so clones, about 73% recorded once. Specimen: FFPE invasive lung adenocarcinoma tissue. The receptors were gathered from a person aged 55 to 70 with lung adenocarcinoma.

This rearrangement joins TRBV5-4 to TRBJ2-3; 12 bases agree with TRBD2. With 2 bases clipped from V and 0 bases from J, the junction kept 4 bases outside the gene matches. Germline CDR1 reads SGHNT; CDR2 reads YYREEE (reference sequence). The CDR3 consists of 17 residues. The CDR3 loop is CASSLFGTSGSTDTQYF. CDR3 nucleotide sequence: TGTGCCAGCAGCTTATTTGGGACTAGCGGGAGCACAGATACGCAGTATTTT.

The CDR3 loop reads CASSVRNEQYF. The CDR3 nucleotides are TGTGCCAGCAGTGTACGGAACGAGCAGTACTTC. The rearrangement uses TRBV28 and TRBJ2-7; the D is unclear. V lost 5 bases, J lost 5 bases, and 7 bases lay in between. This CDR3 region has 11 residues. The germline gives CDR1 MDHEN, CDR2 SYDVKM.

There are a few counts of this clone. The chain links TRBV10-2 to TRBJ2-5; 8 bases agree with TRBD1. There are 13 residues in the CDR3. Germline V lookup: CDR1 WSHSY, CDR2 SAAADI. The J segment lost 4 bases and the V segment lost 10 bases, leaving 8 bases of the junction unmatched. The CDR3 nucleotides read TGCGCCATTCCTAGGGACAGGAGAGAGACCCAGTACTTC. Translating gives CAIPRDRRETQYF.

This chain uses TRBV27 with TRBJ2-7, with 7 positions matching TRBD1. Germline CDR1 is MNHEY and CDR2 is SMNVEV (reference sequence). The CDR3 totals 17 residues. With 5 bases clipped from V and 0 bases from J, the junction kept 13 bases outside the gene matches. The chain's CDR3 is CASSTRTGRRSSYEQYF. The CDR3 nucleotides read TGTGCCAGCAGTACACGGACAGGACGCCGTAGCTCCTACGAGCAGTACTTC.

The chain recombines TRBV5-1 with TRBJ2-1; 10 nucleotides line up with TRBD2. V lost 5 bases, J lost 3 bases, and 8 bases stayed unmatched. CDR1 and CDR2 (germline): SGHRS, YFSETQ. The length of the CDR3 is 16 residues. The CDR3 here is CASRGPGLANYNEQFF. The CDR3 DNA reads TGCGCCAGCAGGGGACCGGGACTAGCGAACTACAATGAGCAGTTCTTC.

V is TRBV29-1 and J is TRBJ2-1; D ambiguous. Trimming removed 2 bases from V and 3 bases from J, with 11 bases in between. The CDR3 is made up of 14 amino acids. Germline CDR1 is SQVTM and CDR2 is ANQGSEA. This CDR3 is CSVESEAYYNEQFF. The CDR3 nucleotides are TGCAGCGTTGAATCCGAGGCTTACTACAATGAGCAGTTCTTC.

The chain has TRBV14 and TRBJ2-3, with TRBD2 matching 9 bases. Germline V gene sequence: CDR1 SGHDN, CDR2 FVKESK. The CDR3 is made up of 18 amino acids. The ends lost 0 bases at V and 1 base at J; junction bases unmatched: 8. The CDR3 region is CASSQDYGLAGRTDTQYF. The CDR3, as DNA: TGTGCCAGCAGCCAAGATTACGGCCTAGCGGGACGCACAGATACGCAGTATTTT.

The CDR3 here is CASSSTWTGGFYEQYF. The CDR3 coding sequence is TGTGCCAGCAGCTCGACTTGGACAGGGGGTTTCTACGAGCAGTACTTC. The chain is built from TRBV7-2 and TRBJ2-7, with TRBD1 matching over 10 bases. The germline CDR1 and CDR2 sequences are SGHTA and FQGNSA. The CDR3 is 16 residues long. Unmatched junction bases numbered 9, after V lost 4 bases and J lost 3 bases.

The CDR3 spells CASSPRTGGETQYF. The DNA for the CDR3 is TGTGCCAGCTCACCACGGACAGGGGGAGAGACCCAGTACTTC. The chain joins TRBV18 to TRBJ2-5, with 10 bases matching TRBD1. The ends lost 1 base at V and 4 bases at J; junction bases unmatched: 0. CDR3 length: 14 amino acids. Germline assignment: CDR1 KGHSH and CDR2 LQKENI.

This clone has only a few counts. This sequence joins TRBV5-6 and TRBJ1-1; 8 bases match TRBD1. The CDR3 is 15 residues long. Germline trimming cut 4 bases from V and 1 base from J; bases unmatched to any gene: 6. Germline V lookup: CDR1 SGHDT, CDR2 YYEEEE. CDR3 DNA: TGTGCCAGCAGCCCGCGAGGACAGGGGAACACTGAAGCTTTCTTT. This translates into CASSPRGQGNTEAFF.

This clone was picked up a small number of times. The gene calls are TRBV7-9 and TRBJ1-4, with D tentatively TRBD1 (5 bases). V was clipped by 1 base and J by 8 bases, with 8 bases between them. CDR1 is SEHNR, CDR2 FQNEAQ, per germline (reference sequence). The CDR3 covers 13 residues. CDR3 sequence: CASSLGDSEKLFF. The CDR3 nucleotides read TGTGCCAGCAGCTTAGGGGACTCAGAAAAACTGTTTTTT.

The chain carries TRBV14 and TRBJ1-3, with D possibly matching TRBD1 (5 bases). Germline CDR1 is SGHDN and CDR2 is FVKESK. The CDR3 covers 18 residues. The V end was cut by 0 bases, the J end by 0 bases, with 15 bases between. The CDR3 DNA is TGTGCCAGCAGCCAAGATTCATTCAGGGCGCACTCTGGAAACACCATATATTTT. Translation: CASSQDSFRAHSGNTIYF.